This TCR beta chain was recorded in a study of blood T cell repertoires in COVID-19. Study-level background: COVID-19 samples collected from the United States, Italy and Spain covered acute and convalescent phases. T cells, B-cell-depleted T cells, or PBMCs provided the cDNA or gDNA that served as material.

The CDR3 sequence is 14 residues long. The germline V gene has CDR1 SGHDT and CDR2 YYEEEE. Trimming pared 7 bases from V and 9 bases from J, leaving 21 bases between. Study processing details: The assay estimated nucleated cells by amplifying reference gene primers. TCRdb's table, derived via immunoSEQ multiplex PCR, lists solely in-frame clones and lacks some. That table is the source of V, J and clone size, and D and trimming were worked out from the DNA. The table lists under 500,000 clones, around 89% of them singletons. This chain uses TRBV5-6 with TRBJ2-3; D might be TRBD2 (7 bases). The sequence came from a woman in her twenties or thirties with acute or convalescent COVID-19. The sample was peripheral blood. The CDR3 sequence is CASGTGGQTDTQYF. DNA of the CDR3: TGTGCCAGCGGGACGGGGGGCCAAACGGACACGCAGTATTTT.